The 7 T cell receptor beta chains given below trace back to one sample, sequenced in a study of control samples from healthy donors and cancer patients. Libraries were prepared by immunoSEQ multiplex PCR; TCRdb keeps only in-frame clonotypes and omits some of them. The table shows 100,000 to 150,000 clones, with roughly 90% occurring only once. What was sequenced was blood. All receptors come from a man in his late teens or twenties in good health.

The chain combines TRBV5-1 with TRBJ2-5, with D possibly being TRBD2 (5 bases). CDR3 length: 13 amino acids. V lost 1 base and J lost 9, with 13 bases in between. The germline gives CDR1 SGHRS, CDR2 YFSETQ. In nucleotides, the CDR3 is TGCGCCAGCAGCTTGATCGGACTCCGACCCCAGTACTTC. It encodes CASSLIGLRPQYF. Together with reference TRBV5-1 and TRBJ2-5, the CDR3 gives the full variable domain: KAGVTQTPRYLIKTRGQQVTLSCSPISGHRSVSWYQQTPGQGLQFLFEYFSETQRNKGNFPGRFSGRQFSNSRSEMNVSTLELGDSALYLCASSLIGLRPQYFGPGTRLLVL.

J is TRBJ1-2 and V is TRBV18; D is perhaps TRBD1 (6 bases). This CDR3 has 15 residues. Trimming cost V 0 bases and J 8 bases, with 16 bases left between them. Germline-derived CDR1 and CDR2 are KGHSH and LQKENI. For the CDR3, the DNA is TGTGCCAGCTCACCACCGGAGGGGGGCGCAAGGGGCTACACCTTC. It encodes CASSPPEGGARGYTF. Drawing the rest from reference TRBV18 and TRBJ1-2, the complete variable domain is NAGVMQNPRHLVRRRGQEARLRCSPMKGHSHVYWYRQLPEEGLKFMVYLQKENIIDESGMPKERFSAEFPKEGPSILRIQQVVRGDSAAYFCASSPPEGGARGYTFGSGTRLTVV.

The chain uses TRBV5-5 and TRBJ2-3; D call uncertain. CDR1 and CDR2 (germline): SGHKS, YYEKEE (reference sequence). This CDR3 has 17 amino acids. Trimming removed 6 bases at V and 0 bases at J, with 20 bases between. The CDR3 coding sequence is TGTGCCAGCACCGAGAAGATAGGTTTCACTAGCACAGATACGCAGTATTTT. Amino acid sequence: CASTEKIGFTSTDTQYF.

The chain is built from TRBV4-2 and TRBJ1-4; D remains unclear. The V end was cut by 0 bases, the J end by 3 bases, with 11 bases between. This CDR3 spans 16 amino acids. Germline values: CDR1 LGHNA, CDR2 YNFKEQ. CDR3 loop: CASSQEPQAANEKLFF. The CDR3 coding sequence is TGTGCCAGCAGCCAAGAACCCCAAGCCGCTAATGAAAAACTGTTTTTT.

CDR3 in amino acids: CASGPSLGFEDEQYF. DNA for the CDR3: TGTGCTAGTGGCCCCTCTCTGGGGTTTGAGGACGAGCAGTACTTC. The chain recombines TRBV12-5 with TRBJ2-7; D is uncertain. The V end was cut by 6 bases, the J end by 5 bases, with 20 bases between. Germline assignment: CDR1 LGHNT and CDR2 FRNRAP. This CDR3 has 15 residues.

J is TRBJ1-6 and V is TRBV10-3; D is perhaps TRBD1 (6 bases). Germline CDR1 and CDR2: ENHRY and SYGVKD. This CDR3 region has 13 residues. V was trimmed by 11 bases and J by 5 bases, leaving 13 bases between them. In DNA, the CDR3 is TGTGCCGGCCAGGACAGCAATAATTCACCCCTCCACTTT. It translates to CAGQDSNNSPLHF.

CDR3 coding DNA: TGCGCCAGCAGCCAAGATACCGGGGGGCCAAATACGCAGTATTTT. This codes for CASSQDTGGPNTQYF. This chain links TRBV4-1 with TRBJ2-3, with D perhaps TRBD2 (7 bases). This CDR3 region has 15 residues. The V gene lost 0 bases and the J gene lost 7 bases, with 14 bases spanning the gap. Germline CDR1 reads MGHRA; CDR2 reads YSYEKL.